Shown below are 14 T cell receptor beta chains from a single sample sequenced in a study of vaccination effects on CD4 cells after COVID-19. Pools of viral peptides were used by the ViraFEST assay to expand antigen-specific CD4+ T cells ahead of sequencing. The culture ran for roughly ten days, and then CD4+ T cells were isolated. Vaccine recipients had no previous SARS-CoV-2 infection; their nucleocapsid antibodies were negative. The antigens these receptors bind are not known. The table came from immunoSEQ multiplex PCR; TCRdb's copy has only in-frame clones and leaves some out. The table includes tens of thousands of clones, under 75% detected once. This sample comprised CD4+ T cells from PBMCs cultured with SARS-CoV-2 spike peptides, obtained before COVID-19 vaccination. The receptors originated from a human donor who received a COVID-19 vaccine.

This clone has just a few counts. The V gene is TRBV27, the J gene TRBJ1-1; 7 nucleotides line up with TRBD1. Germline V lookup: CDR1 MNHEY, CDR2 SMNVEV (reference sequence). Unmatched junction bases numbered 7, after V lost 3 bases and J lost 0 bases. This CDR3 is 16 amino acids long. CDR3 region: CASSFRQGDMNTEAFF. CDR3 DNA sequence: TGTGCCAGCAGTTTCAGACAGGGAGATATGAACACTGAAGCTTTCTTT.

The chain links TRBV6-5 to TRBJ1-6; 8 nucleotides align to TRBD1. V lost 6 bases, J lost 7 bases, and 8 bases stayed unmatched. The V gene's germline CDR1 is MNHEY and CDR2 SVGAGI. This CDR3 has 15 residues. The CDR3 DNA is TGTGCCAGCAGCCTTTCCAGGGGGCTGAATTCACCCCTCCACTTT. It yields the protein CASSLSRGLNSPLHF.

This chain joins TRBV5-1 and TRBJ2-1; 10 bases are a match to TRBD2. The germline V gene has CDR1 SGHRS and CDR2 YFSETQ. CDR3 length: 15 residues. V trimming: 5 bases; J trimming: 1 base; junction bases outside the gene matches: 3. This chain's CDR3 is CASRASGRSYNEQFF. Written as DNA, the CDR3 is TGCGCCAGCAGGGCTAGCGGGAGATCCTACAATGAGCAGTTCTTC.

CDR3 nucleotide sequence: TGTGCCAGTACCCAAAGAAAGGGACAGGGCTCTGAAGCTTTCTTT. The encoded protein is CASTQRKGQGSEAFF. The V gene is TRBV19, the J gene TRBJ1-1, with 9 bases lining up with TRBD1. Germline V gene sequence: CDR1 LNHDA, CDR2 SQIVND (reference sequence). The V and J ends lost 7 bases and 6 bases, in that order; junction bases with no gene match: 12. The CDR3 is made up of 15 amino acids. Supplemented by reference TRBV19 and TRBJ1-1, the full variable domain reads DGGITQSPKYLFRKEGQNVTLSCEQNLNHDAMYWYRQDPGQGLRLIYYSQIVNDFQKGDIAEGYSVSREKKESFPLTVTSAQKNPTAFYLCASTQRKGQGSEAFFGQGTRLTVV.

The V and J genes are TRBV7-3 and TRBJ2-3, with D possibly called TRBD1 or TRBD2 (5 bases each). V shed 3 bases and J shed 5 bases, with 18 bases lying between them. The CDR3 sequence is 16 residues long. CDR1 is SGHTA, CDR2 FQGTGA, per germline. CDR3: CASSFAGTHSRDTQYF. For the CDR3, the DNA is TGTGCCAGCAGCTTCGCCGGGACCCACAGTAGAGATACGCAGTATTTT.

This chain uses TRBV7-2 with TRBJ2-3, with TRBD2 identical over 14 bases. This CDR3 contains 16 residues. After removal of 5 bases from V and 8 bases from J, the junction contained 9 bases not matched to a gene. CDR1 is SGHTA, CDR2 FQGNSA, per germline. CDR3 DNA: TGTGCCAGCAGCCCCGGGACTAGCGGGGGAATTAGTACGCAGTATTTT. It is translated as CASSPGTSGGISTQYF.

CDR3 nucleotides: TGCGCCAGCAGCCAGGGATACGATGGAAACACCATATATTTT. Translated, it gives CASSQGYDGNTIYF. The chain combines TRBV4-1 with TRBJ1-3; D not certain. Germline V lookup: CDR1 MGHRA, CDR2 YSYEKL. This CDR3 is 14 amino acids long. Trimming stripped 3 bases from V and 3 bases from J, with 9 bases between.

This clone was counted only a few times. V gene TRBV7-8 combines with J gene TRBJ1-2; 7 bases are a match to TRBD1. The CDR3 runs to 14 residues. Germline V gene data show CDR1 as SGHVS and CDR2 as FQNEAQ. The V and J ends lost 5 bases and 4 bases, in that order; junction bases with no gene match: 7. The CDR3 reads CASSPGTAGYGYTF. The CDR3 nucleotides read TGTGCCAGCAGCCCCGGGACAGCCGGCTATGGCTACACCTTC.

The V and J genes are TRBV28 and TRBJ2-7, with 7 bases lining up with TRBD1. V was clipped by 1 base and J by 0 bases; unmatched bases: 3. The CDR3 totals 15 residues. CDR1 and CDR2 (germline): MDHEN, SYDVKM. CDR3 region: CASSLSGGHSYEQYF. CDR3 DNA sequence: TGTGCCAGCAGTTTATCAGGGGGTCACTCCTACGAGCAGTACTTC.

This chain uses TRBV5-1 with TRBJ1-4; a weak D match, TRBD1 (5 bases). The CDR3 covers 17 residues. V lost 3 bases, J lost 0 bases, and 15 bases lay in between. Germline V gives CDR1 SGHRS, CDR2 YFSETQ. CDR3 nucleotides: TGCGCCAGCAGCTCGAAAACCGGACAATCAACTAATGAAAAACTGTTTTTT. Translation: CASSSKTGQSTNEKLFF.

This clone showed up just a few times. The CDR3 nucleotides are TGTGCCAGCGACTCGACCGTACAGGTCGGGAGCTACACCTTC. It yields the protein CASDSTVQVGSYTF. The rearrangement joins TRBV5-5 to TRBJ1-2; tentatively, D is TRBD1 (5 bases). Germline CDR1 SGHKS, CDR2 YYEKEE (reference sequence). V lost 7 bases and J 9 bases, leaving 22 bases between the germline ends. The CDR3 covers 14 residues. The full variable domain, its missing parts supplied by reference TRBV5-5 and TRBJ1-2, is DAGVTQSPTHLIKTRGQQVTLRCSPISGHKSVSWYQQVLGQGPQFIFQYYEKEERGRGNFPDRFSARQFPNYSSELNVNALLLGDSALYLCASDSTVQVGSYTFGSGTRLTVV.

The chain carries TRBV15 and TRBJ2-7, with a tentative D call TRBD2 (6 bases). Germline V gene lookup returns CDR1 LNHNV and CDR2 YYDKDF (reference sequence). There are 14 residues in the CDR3. With 0 bases removed from V and 7 bases from J, the gap between germline ends came to 13 bases. CDR3 loop: CATSREIQGTEQYF. The CDR3, as DNA: TGTGCCACCAGCAGAGAGATTCAAGGGACTGAGCAGTACTTC.

This sequence joins TRBV7-9 and TRBJ1-4; D uncertain. The CDR3 is 15 amino acids. In germline, CDR1 is SEHNR, CDR2 FQNEAQ (reference sequence). With 2 bases removed from V and 8 bases from J, the gap between germline ends came to 15 bases. The CDR3 here is CASSLKGREDEKLFF. The CDR3 region has the DNA TGTGCCAGCAGCTTAAAGGGCAGAGAGGACGAAAAACTGTTTTTT.

V is TRBV4-1 and J is TRBJ2-7, with D perhaps being TRBD1 or TRBD2 (5 bases each). Trimming took 3 bases from V and 3 from J, leaving 12 bases between them. Germline CDR1 reads MGHRA; CDR2 reads YSYEKL. The CDR3 consists of 14 residues. The CDR3 region is CASSHPGRNYEQYF. In nucleotides, the CDR3 is TGCGCCAGCAGCCACCCGGGACGGAACTACGAGCAGTACTTC.